This entry is about one T cell receptor (beta chain). Its cognate antigen is unknown. Assay used: immunoSEQ multiplex PCR; TCRdb lists only in-frame clones, some missing. The data contain about 420,000 clones, approximately 90% of them seen just once; the ten biggest clones take up around 3.6%. This entry is derived from a study of Ad26.COV2.S vaccination and SARS-CoV-2 variants. Study-wide context: Doses of Ad26.COV2.S were injected into muscle once or twice, 56 days apart. The study's findings and limits: Spike-specific TCR breadth ran higher among vaccine recipients than placebo recipients.

Specified treatment: 15 to 20 received Ad26.COV2.S at low or high dose, single or two shots; 5 received placebo; per-sample allocation not given. Collection of the samples took place on day 63 after the first injection of vaccine or placebo. V gave up 6 bases and J gave up 4 bases; unmatched junction bases: 7. The CDR3 has 14 amino acids. The germline gives CDR1 MDHEN, CDR2 SYDVKM. This specimen was peripheral blood, taken in a trial of Ad26.COV2.S vaccine versus placebo. The genes are TRBV28 and TRBJ1-2, with 8 bases fitting TRBD1. The sequence came from a person between 18 and 65 years old who received the Ad26.COV2.S COVID-19 vaccine or a placebo. CDR3 sequence (DNA): TGTGCCAGCAGAGAGACAGGGGCTTTCTATGGCTACACCTTC. Translation: CASRETGAFYGYTF.